This T cell receptor (beta chain) is drawn from a study of cytomegalovirus exposure and HLA in healthy donors. General observations from the study: The study put 150 or so TCR beta chains on its list as cytomegalovirus-associated. About 90% or about 30% of the time was how often most TCR beta V segments were productive, according to an earlier analysis.

Among the donors, all were healthy bone marrow donors. Note on this clone: Its antigen is unidentified.

13 Jbeta primers and 60 Vbeta primers were used for the PCR. This table comes from immunoSEQ multiplex PCR, and its TCRdb copy is limited to in-frame clones, with some not included. This table holds 130,000 to 150,000 clones, roughly three quarters found once. The source is a woman in her thirties or forties in good health and CMV-seropositive. Sequenced input: PBMCs.

CDR3 in amino acids: CASSLATGGGGEAFF. CDR3 sequence (DNA): TGCGCCAGCAGCTTGGCCACAGGGGGAGGTGGTGAAGCTTTCTTT. The chain employs TRBV5-1 and TRBJ1-1; 8 bases agree with TRBD1. From germline, CDR1 is SGHRS and CDR2 YFSETQ. V trimming: 0 bases; J trimming: 7 bases; junction bases outside the gene matches: 8. CDR3 length: 15 residues.